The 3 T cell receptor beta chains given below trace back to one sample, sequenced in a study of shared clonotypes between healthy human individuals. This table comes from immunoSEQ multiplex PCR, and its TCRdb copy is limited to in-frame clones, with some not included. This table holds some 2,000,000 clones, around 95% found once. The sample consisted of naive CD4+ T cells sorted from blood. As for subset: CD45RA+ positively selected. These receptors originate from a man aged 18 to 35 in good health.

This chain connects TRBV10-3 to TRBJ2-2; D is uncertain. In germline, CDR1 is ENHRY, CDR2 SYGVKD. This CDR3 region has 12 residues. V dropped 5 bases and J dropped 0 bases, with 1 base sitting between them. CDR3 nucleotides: TGTGCCATCAGTTCGAACACCGGGGAGCTGTTTTTT. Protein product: CAISSNTGELFF.

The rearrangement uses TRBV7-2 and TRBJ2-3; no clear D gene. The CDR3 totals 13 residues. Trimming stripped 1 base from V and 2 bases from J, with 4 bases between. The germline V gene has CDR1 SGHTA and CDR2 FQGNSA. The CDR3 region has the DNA TGTGCCAGCAGCTTAGACCACACAGATACGCAGTATTTT. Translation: CASSLDHTDTQYF.

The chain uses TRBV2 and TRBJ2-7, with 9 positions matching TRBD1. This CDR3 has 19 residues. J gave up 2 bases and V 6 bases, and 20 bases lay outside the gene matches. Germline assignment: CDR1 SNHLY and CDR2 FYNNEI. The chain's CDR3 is CASRYRRDRAFFSPYEQYF. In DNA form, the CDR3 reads TGTGCCAGCAGGTACCGCCGGGACAGGGCGTTTTTTTCCCCCTACGAGCAGTACTTC.